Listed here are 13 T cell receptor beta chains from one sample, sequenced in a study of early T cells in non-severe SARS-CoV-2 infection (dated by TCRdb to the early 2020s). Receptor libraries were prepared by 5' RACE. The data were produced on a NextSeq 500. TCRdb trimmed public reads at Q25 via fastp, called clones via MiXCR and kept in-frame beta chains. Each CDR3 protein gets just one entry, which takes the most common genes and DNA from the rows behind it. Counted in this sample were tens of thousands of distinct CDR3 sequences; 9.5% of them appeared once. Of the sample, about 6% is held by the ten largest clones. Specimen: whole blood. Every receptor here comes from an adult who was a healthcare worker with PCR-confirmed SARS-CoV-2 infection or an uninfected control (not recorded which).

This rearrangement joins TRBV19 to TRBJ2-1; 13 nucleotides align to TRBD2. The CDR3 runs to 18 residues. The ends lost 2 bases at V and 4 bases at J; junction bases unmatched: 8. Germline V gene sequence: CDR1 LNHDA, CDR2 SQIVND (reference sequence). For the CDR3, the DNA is TGTGCCAGTAGTATATCCGGGGGACTAGCGGGATCATACAATGAGCAGTTCTTC. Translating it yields CASSISGGLAGSYNEQFF.

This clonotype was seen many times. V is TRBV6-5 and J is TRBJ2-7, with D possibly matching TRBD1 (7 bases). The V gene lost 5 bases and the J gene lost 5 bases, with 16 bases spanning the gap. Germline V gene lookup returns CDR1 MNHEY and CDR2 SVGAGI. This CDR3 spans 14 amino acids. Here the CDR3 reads CASSPQGGVHEQYF. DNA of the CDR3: TGTGCCAGCAGTCCCCAGGGGGGTGTCCACGAGCAGTACTTC.

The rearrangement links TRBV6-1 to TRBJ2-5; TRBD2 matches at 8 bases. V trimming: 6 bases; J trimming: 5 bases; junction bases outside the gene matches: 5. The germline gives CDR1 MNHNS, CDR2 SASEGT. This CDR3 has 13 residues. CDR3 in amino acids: CASSIGRGETQYF. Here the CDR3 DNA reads TGTGCCAGCAGCATCGGGAGGGGTGAGACCCAGTACTTC.

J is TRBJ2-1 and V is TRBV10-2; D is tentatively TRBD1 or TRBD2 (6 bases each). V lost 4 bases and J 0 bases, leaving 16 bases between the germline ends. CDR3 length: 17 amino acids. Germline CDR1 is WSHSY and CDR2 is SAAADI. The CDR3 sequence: CASSAGAGRPSYNEQFF. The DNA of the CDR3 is TGCGCCAGCAGTGCAGGGGCGGGAAGGCCCTCCTACAATGAGCAGTTCTTC.

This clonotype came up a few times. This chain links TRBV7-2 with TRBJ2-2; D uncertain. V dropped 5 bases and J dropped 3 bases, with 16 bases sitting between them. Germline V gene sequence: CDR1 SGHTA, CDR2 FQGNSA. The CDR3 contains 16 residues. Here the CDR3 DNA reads TGTGCCAGCAGCCAAAGAGGCATGTTCGACACCGGGGAGCTGTTTTTT. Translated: CASSQRGMFDTGELFF. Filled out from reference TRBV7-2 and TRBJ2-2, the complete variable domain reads GAGVSQSPSNKVTEKGKDVELRCDPISGHTALYWYRQSLGQGLEFLIYFQGNSAPDKSGLPSDRFSAERTGGSVSTLTIQRTQQEDSAVYLCASSQRGMFDTGELFFGEGSRLTVL.

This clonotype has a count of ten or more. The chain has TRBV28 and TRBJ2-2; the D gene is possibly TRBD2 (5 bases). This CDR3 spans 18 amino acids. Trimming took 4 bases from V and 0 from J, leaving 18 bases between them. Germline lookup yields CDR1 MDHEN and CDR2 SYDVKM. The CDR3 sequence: CASSSPGRGGSNTGELFF. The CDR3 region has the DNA TGTGCCAGCAGTTCCCCGGGGAGAGGCGGCTCGAACACCGGGGAGCTGTTTTTT.

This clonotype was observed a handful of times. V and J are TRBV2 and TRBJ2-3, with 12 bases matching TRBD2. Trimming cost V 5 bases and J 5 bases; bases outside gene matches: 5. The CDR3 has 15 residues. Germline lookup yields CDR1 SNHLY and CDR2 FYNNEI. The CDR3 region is CASSRLAGAGDTQYF. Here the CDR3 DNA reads TGTGCCAGCAGTCGACTAGCGGGAGCGGGAGATACGCAGTATTTT.

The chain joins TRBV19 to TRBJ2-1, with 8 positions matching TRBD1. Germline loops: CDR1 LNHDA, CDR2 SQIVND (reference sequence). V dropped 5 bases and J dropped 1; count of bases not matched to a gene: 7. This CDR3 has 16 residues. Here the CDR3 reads CASSPLQGASYNEQFF. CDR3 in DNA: TGTGCCAGTAGTCCCCTGCAGGGGGCATCCTACAATGAGCAGTTCTTC.

In DNA, the CDR3 is TGTGCCAGCAGTTTAGCGACAGCCCACTATGGCTACACCTTC. Protein sequence: CASSLATAHYGYTF. The chain recombines TRBV12-3 or TRBV12-4 with TRBJ1-2; tentative D call: TRBD1 (5 bases). V was clipped by 0 bases and J by 3 bases, with 8 bases between them. The CDR3 runs 14 residues.

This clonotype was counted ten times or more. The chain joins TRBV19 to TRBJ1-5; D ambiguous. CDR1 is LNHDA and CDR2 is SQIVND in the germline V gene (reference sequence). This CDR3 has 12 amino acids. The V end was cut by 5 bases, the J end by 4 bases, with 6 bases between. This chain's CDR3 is CASSWANQPQHF. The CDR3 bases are TGTGCCAGTAGTTGGGCTAATCAGCCCCAGCATTTT.

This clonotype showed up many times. DNA for the CDR3: TGTGCCAGCAGCTTGGGTGATTTCTACAATGAGCAGTTCTTC. Its translation: CASSLGDFYNEQFF. The rearrangement links TRBV5-8 to TRBJ2-1; no clear D. The CDR3 spans 14 residues. Germline CDR1 and CDR2: SGHTS and YDEGEE. Trimming took off 0 bases at V and 3 bases at J, with 7 bases between the two ends.

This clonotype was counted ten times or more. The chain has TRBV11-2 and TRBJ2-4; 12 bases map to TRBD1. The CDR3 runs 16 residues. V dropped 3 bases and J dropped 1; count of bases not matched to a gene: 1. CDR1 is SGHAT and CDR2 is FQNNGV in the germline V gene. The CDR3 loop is CASSLGQGAAKNIQYF. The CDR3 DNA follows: TGTGCCAGCAGCTTGGGACAGGGGGCGGCCAAAAACATTCAGTACTTC.

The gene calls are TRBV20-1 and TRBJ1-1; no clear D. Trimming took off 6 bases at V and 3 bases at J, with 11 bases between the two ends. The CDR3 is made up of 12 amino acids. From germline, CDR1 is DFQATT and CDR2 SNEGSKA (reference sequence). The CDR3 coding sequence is TGCAGTGCCTACCCCCGGTACACTGAAGCTTTCTTT. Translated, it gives CSAYPRYTEAFF.